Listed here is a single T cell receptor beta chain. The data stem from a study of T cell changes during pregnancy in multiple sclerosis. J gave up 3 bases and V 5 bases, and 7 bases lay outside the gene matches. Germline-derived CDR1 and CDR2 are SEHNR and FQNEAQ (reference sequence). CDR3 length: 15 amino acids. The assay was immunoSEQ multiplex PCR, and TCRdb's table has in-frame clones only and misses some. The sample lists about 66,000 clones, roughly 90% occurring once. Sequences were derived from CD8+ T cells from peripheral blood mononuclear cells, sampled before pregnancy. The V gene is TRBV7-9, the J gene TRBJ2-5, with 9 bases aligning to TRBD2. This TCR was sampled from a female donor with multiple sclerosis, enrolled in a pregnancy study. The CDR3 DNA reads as TGTGCCAGCAGCCCGACCTCTAGCGGGGAAGAGACCCAGTACTTC. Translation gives CASSPTSSGEETQYF. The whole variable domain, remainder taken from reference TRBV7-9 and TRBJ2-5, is DTGVSQNPRHKITKRGQNVTFRCDPISEHNRLYWYRQTLGQGPEFLTYFQNEAQLEKSRLLSDRFSAERPKGSFSTLEIQRTEQGDSAMYLCASSPTSSGEETQYFGPGTRLLVL.